The 13 T cell receptor beta chains reported below all come from one sample, sequenced in a study of Graves' ophthalmopathy and Graves' hyperthyroidism. RNA transcripts were the source from which TCR beta CDR3 regions were amplified. A first-round RT-PCR used HTBI primers, followed by a second-round multiplex PCR. TCRdb passed the multiplex PCR reads through MiXCR, listing each CDR3 protein once. The table includes about 370,000 distinct CDR3 sequences, 17% detected once. Input material: peripheral blood. Every receptor here comes from an adult woman with stable Graves' hyperthyroidism.

Details on this clonotype: Given a much more abundant clone one base away, this may be a read error. The chain uses TRBV20-1 and TRBJ2-7, with a possible D match to TRBD2 (6 bases). The CDR3 runs to 15 residues. Germline V gene lookup returns CDR1 DFQATT and CDR2 SNEGSKA (reference sequence). The V end lost 3 bases, the J end lost 1 base, and 16 bases lay between the germline ends. The CDR3 is CSASSPGLASYEQYV. The CDR3 region has the DNA TGCAGTGCTAGTTCCCCGGGGCTAGCGTCCTACGAGCAGTACGTC.

A note on this clonotype: One end of the junction does not line up with germline, which may come from a read error. This rearrangement joins TRBV7-3 to TRBJ1-1, with TRBD1 matching 7 bases. Germline V gene data show CDR1 as SGHTA and CDR2 as FQGTGA. CDR3 length: 13 amino acids. CDR3 sequence (DNA): TGTGCCAGCAGCATCGGGACAGCCACTGAAGCTTGCTTT. Translated: CASSIGTATEACF.

This clonotype was observed many times. This chain links TRBV5-8 with TRBJ2-7, with a weak D call TRBD2 (5 bases). The germline V and J ends were trimmed by 0 bases and 2 bases, with 12 bases remaining between them. This CDR3 comprises 15 residues. CDR1 and CDR2 from the germline V gene are SGHTS and YDEGEE. The CDR3 region is CASSLGPGSTYEQYF. Here the CDR3 DNA reads TGTGCCAGCAGCTTGGGGCCGGGGTCCACCTACGAGCAGTACTTC. The whole variable domain, remainder taken from reference TRBV5-8 and TRBJ2-7, is EAGVTQSPTHLIKTRGQQATLRCSPISGHTSVYWYQQALGLGLQFLLWYDEGEERNRGNFPPRFSGRQFPNYSSELNVNALELEDSALYLCASSLGPGSTYEQYFGPGTRLTVT.

This chain uses TRBV12-3 or TRBV12-4 with TRBJ1-1; TRBD1 matches 7 bases. The CDR3 runs to 15 residues. The V and J ends lost 7 bases and 0 bases, in that order; junction bases with no gene match: 8. CDR3 nucleotide sequence: TGTGCCAGCACCGGTACAGGGGCGATGAACACTGAAGCTTTCTTT. Translating it yields CASTGTGAMNTEAFF.

This clonotype was seen ten or more times. The J gene is TRBJ2-7, the V gene TRBV4-1; 8 bases map to TRBD1. The CDR3 length is 16 residues. Unmatched junction bases numbered 8, after V lost 1 base and J lost 3 bases. Germline CDR1 reads MGHRA; CDR2 reads YSYEKL. The CDR3 spells CASSQAAGQDYYEQYF. In nucleotides, the CDR3 is TGCGCCAGCAGCCAAGCGGCGGGACAGGATTACTACGAGCAGTACTTC.

The V call is TRBV20-1, the J call TRBJ2-7, with 7 bases aligning to TRBD1. Germline CDR1 reads DFQATT; CDR2 reads SNEGSKA (reference sequence). The CDR3 is 15 residues long. V gave up 0 bases and J gave up 3 bases; unmatched junction bases: 8. CDR3 nucleotides: TGCAGTGCTAGAGATGAGAACAGGGGAGACTACGAGCAGTACTTC. Its translation: CSARDENRGDYEQYF.

This clonotype was found many times. The V gene is TRBV19, the J gene TRBJ2-7; 7 bases are a match to TRBD1. The CDR3 spans 11 residues. Germline V gene sequence: CDR1 LNHDA, CDR2 SQIVND (reference sequence). V trimming: 11 bases; J trimming: 6 bases; junction bases outside the gene matches: 7. DNA for the CDR3: TGTGCCGTAGCGTCAGGGGGCGAGCAGTACTTC. It is translated as CAVASGGEQYF.

This clonotype was recorded at least ten times. The genes are TRBV12-3 or TRBV12-4 and TRBJ2-5, with 7 bases identical to TRBD2. V shed 6 bases and J 3 bases; nucleotides not matched to a gene: 13. The CDR3 runs 16 residues. The CDR3 sequence is CASSPGLQMGEETQYF. The CDR3 DNA reads TGTGCCAGCAGCCCGGGACTACAAATGGGGGAAGAGACCCAGTACTTC.

This clonotype was counted ten times or more. The chain couples TRBV9 to TRBJ1-2; D call uncertain. V lost 3 bases and J 3 bases, leaving 9 bases between the germline ends. Germline V gives CDR1 SGDLS, CDR2 YYNGEE. The CDR3 has 13 residues. This CDR3 is CASSAGGHYGYTF. The CDR3 coding sequence is TGTGCCAGCAGCGCCGGAGGCCACTATGGCTACACCTTC.

This clonotype was observed many times. One end of the junction is discordant with germline, which a read error may explain. The chain carries TRBV12-3 or TRBV12-4 and TRBJ2-7; 10 bases fit TRBD2. The CDR3 is 15 amino acids. The CDR3 region has the DNA TGTGCCAGCAGGATGTCTAGCGGGAGTTCCTACAAGCAGTACTTC. Amino acids: CASRMSSGSSYKQYF.

CDR3 in amino acids: CASSWDRGHTGELFF. In nucleotides, the CDR3 is TGTGCCAGCAGCTGGGACAGGGGGCACACCGGGGAGCTGTTTTTT. This sequence joins TRBV7-9 and TRBJ2-2; 12 bases agree with TRBD1. The CDR3 runs to 15 residues. Germline lookup yields CDR1 SEHNR and CDR2 FQNEAQ (reference sequence). The J segment lost 3 bases and the V segment lost 4 bases, leaving 0 bases of the junction unmatched.

This clonotype has at least ten counts. This chain connects TRBV28 to TRBJ1-2; D perhaps matches TRBD1 (5 bases). V was shortened by 3 bases and J by 0 bases, with 14 bases between the two germline ends. The CDR3 has 16 amino acids. Germline V gene lookup returns CDR1 MDHEN and CDR2 SYDVKM. CDR3 nucleotide sequence: TGTGCCAGCAGTTTCTTCGGGGACTGGGCTAACTATGGCTACACCTTC. Amino acid sequence: CASSFFGDWANYGYTF.

This clonotype was seen many times. The genes are TRBV11-3 and TRBJ2-7, with 8 bases lining up with TRBD1. CDR1 is SGHNT, CDR2 YENEEA, per germline. V was pared by 1 base and J by 9 bases, with 14 bases of the junction left unmatched. There are 16 residues in the CDR3. CDR3 loop: CASSLGQDRAPLGQYF. Written as DNA, the CDR3 is TGTGCCAGCAGCTTAGGACAGGACAGGGCCCCTCTCGGGCAGTACTTC.